A single sample gave rise to the 17 T cell receptor beta chains below, sequenced in a study of CD8+ T cells in alopecia areata. The treatment here: oral pan-JAK inhibitor, 5-10 mg twice daily. RNA extraction was followed by reverse transcription into cDNA, which acted as the sequencing template. Assay used: immunoSEQ multiplex PCR; TCRdb lists only in-frame clones, some missing. The sample shows some 180,000 clones, about 48% of them seen only once. Here the sequenced sample was CD8+ T cells sorted from blood, taken at week 24, from a patient treated with tofacitinib. These receptors were obtained from a human donor with alopecia areata.

The V gene is TRBV25-1, the J gene TRBJ2-1; 8 bases are a match to TRBD2. V shed 1 base and J 8 bases; nucleotides not matched to a gene: 10. CDR1 and CDR2 from the germline V gene are MGHDK and SYGVNS. The CDR3 is 16 residues long. Here the CDR3 reads CASSELVVAGWHEQFF. In DNA, the CDR3 is TGTGCCAGCAGTGAATTGGTGGTAGCGGGGTGGCATGAGCAGTTCTTC. Together with reference TRBV25-1 and TRBJ2-1, the CDR3 gives the full variable domain: EADIYQTPRYLVIGTGKKITLECSQTMGHDKMYWYQQDPGMELHLIHYSYGVNSTEKGDLSSESTVSRIRTEHFPLTLESARPSHTSQYLCASSELVVAGWHEQFFGPGTRLTVL.

The J gene is TRBJ2-1, the V gene TRBV13, with 10 bases that match TRBD2. Per germline, CDR1 PRHDT and CDR2 FYEKMQ (reference sequence). CDR3 size: 17 residues. The V and J ends lost 5 bases and 6 bases, in that order; junction bases with no gene match: 13. CDR3 sequence: CASSPQGSSGGANEQFF. CDR3 DNA: TGTGCCAGCAGCCCGCAGGGGTCCAGCGGGGGGGCCAATGAGCAGTTCTTC.

The chain links TRBV19 to TRBJ1-2, with a possible D match to TRBD1 (6 bases). The CDR3 totals 12 residues. The V and J ends lost 9 bases and 2 bases respectively, with 10 bases between them. Germline assignment: CDR1 LNHDA and CDR2 SQIVND (reference sequence). CDR3 residues: CASDQGNYGYTF. DNA for the CDR3: TGTGCCAGCGATCAGGGGAACTATGGCTACACCTTC.

This chain joins TRBV19 and TRBJ2-1; no reliable D call. The CDR3 consists of 11 residues. Germline loops: CDR1 LNHDA, CDR2 SQIVND (reference sequence). V dropped 8 bases and J dropped 12 bases, with 14 bases sitting between them. The CDR3 sequence is CASFKGYRQFF. The CDR3 DNA sequence: TGTGCCAGTTTCAAAGGGTATCGGCAGTTCTTC.

The sample holds a few counts of this clone. The chain employs TRBV7-2 and TRBJ2-7; 8 bases are a match to TRBD2. There are 18 residues in the CDR3. Germline CDR1 SGHTA, CDR2 FQGNSA. V gave up 4 bases and J gave up 0 bases; unmatched junction bases: 14. The CDR3 loop reads CASSSDLWSGGSSYEQYF. The DNA for the CDR3 is TGTGCCAGCAGCTCTGATTTGTGGAGCGGGGGTAGCTCCTACGAGCAGTACTTC.

The count of this clone is one. In DNA form, the CDR3 reads TGTGCCAGCAGCTTCTCCGGGACAGGGGGGGTTCAGCCCCAGCATTTT. Translating it yields CASSFSGTGGVQPQHF. The chain couples TRBV13 to TRBJ1-5, with 11 bases matching TRBD1. V trimming: 3 bases; J trimming: 6 bases; junction bases outside the gene matches: 7. CDR3 length: 16 amino acids. Per the germline V gene, CDR1 is PRHDT and CDR2 is FYEKMQ (reference sequence). Supplemented by reference TRBV13 and TRBJ1-5, the full variable domain reads AAGVIQSPRHLIKEKRETATLKCYPIPRHDTVYWYQQGPGQDPQFLISFYEKMQSDKGSIPDRFSAQQFSDYHSELNMSSLELGDSALYFCASSFSGTGGVQPQHFGDGTRLSIL.

The chain joins TRBV25-1 to TRBJ1-3, with D unclear. The CDR3 spans 11 residues. CDR1 is MGHDK and CDR2 is SYGVNS in the germline V gene. The germline V and J ends were trimmed by 7 bases and 4 bases, with 5 bases remaining between them. As DNA, the CDR3 is TGTGCCAGCACCCCGGGAAACACCATATATTTT. It encodes CASTPGNTIYF. The variable domain in full, with the rest retrieved from reference TRBV25-1 and TRBJ1-3, is EADIYQTPRYLVIGTGKKITLECSQTMGHDKMYWYQQDPGMELHLIHYSYGVNSTEKGDLSSESTVSRIRTEHFPLTLESARPSHTSQYLCASTPGNTIYFGEGSWLTVV.

This clone occurred a few times. CDR3 sequence: CASSPSGGAIDTQYF. CDR3 sequence (DNA): TGTGCCAGCAGCCCAAGCGGGGGGGCCATAGATACGCAGTATTTT. This chain joins TRBV7-2 and TRBJ2-3; TRBD2 matches at 10 bases. The CDR3 is made up of 15 amino acids. The V gene end was trimmed by 5 bases and the J gene end by 5 bases; junction bases not matched to a gene: 7. Per the germline V gene, CDR1 is SGHTA and CDR2 is FQGNSA.

The table lists this clone with a few counts. The chain joins TRBV7-6 to TRBJ2-5, with D uncertain. CDR3 length: 15 amino acids. Trimming took off 1 base at V and 5 bases at J, with 14 bases between the two ends. Germline loops: CDR1 SGHVS, CDR2 FNYEAQ. The CDR3 bases are TGTGCCAGCAGCTTAGGGGGAAGGAGCTGGGAGACCCAGTACTTC. Amino acid sequence: CASSLGGRSWETQYF.

This chain joins TRBV30 and TRBJ1-2; D unresolved. V shed 4 bases and J shed 4 bases, with 7 bases lying between them. The CDR3 consists of 11 residues. Germline loops: CDR1 GTSNPN, CDR2 SVGIG (reference sequence). The CDR3 nucleotides are TGTGCCTGGAATACGGGCTATGGCTACACCTTC. It encodes CAWNTGYGYTF.

This clone turned up a few times. V usage is TRBV29-1 and J usage is TRBJ1-1; D perhaps matches TRBD1 (5 bases). Trimming removed 4 bases at V and 10 bases at J, with 22 bases between. Germline CDR1 reads SQVTM; CDR2 reads ANQGSEA. This CDR3 contains 14 residues. CDR3 loop: CSVGKARDLEGAFF. As DNA, the CDR3 is TGCAGCGTTGGTAAAGCAAGGGACCTCGAGGGAGCTTTCTTT.

This clone appeared a few times. The chain has TRBV7-9 and TRBJ1-4, with 8 nucleotides matching TRBD1. V was pared by 1 base and J by 2 bases, with 9 bases of the junction left unmatched. This CDR3 has 18 amino acids. Germline V gene lookup returns CDR1 SEHNR and CDR2 FQNEAQ (reference sequence). CDR3 sequence reads: CASSLDSGGAMTNEKLFF. CDR3 bases: TGTGCCAGCAGCTTAGATTCAGGGGGCGCGATGACTAATGAAAAACTGTTTTTT.

This clone has only a few counts. The chain uses TRBV29-1 and TRBJ2-7, with a weak D call TRBD1 (5 bases). Germline V gives CDR1 SQVTM, CDR2 ANQGSEA. The CDR3 contains 14 residues. V lost 4 bases and J lost 2, with 15 bases in between. CDR3 sequence reads: CSVVPSDRAYEQYF. The CDR3 nucleotides read TGCAGCGTTGTTCCCTCAGACAGAGCCTACGAGCAGTACTTC.

The chain uses TRBV4-3 and TRBJ2-7, with D hard to call. Trimming removed 0 bases from V and 1 base from J, with 10 bases in between. From germline, CDR1 is LGHNA and CDR2 YSLEER. The CDR3 extends over 15 amino acids. CDR3 DNA sequence: TGCGCCAGCAGCCAAGATTTATCCAGGTCCTACGAGCAGTACTTC. As protein: CASSQDLSRSYEQYF.

This clone is medium-sized in the sample. This chain uses TRBV7-9 with TRBJ1-1; D ambiguous. Germline CDR1 is SEHNR and CDR2 is FQNEAQ (reference sequence). The CDR3 sequence is 13 residues long. Trimming left V 5 bases short and J 1 base short, with 8 bases between. In DNA form, the CDR3 reads TGTGCCAGCAGCCCTAATAGGAACACTGAAGCTTTCTTT. Amino acids: CASSPNRNTEAFF.

The chain is built from TRBV4-1 and TRBJ1-5; the match to TRBD1 covers 8 bases. Per germline, CDR1 MGHRA and CDR2 YSYEKL. The J segment lost 4 bases and the V segment lost 0 bases, leaving 2 bases of the junction unmatched. The CDR3 extends over 15 amino acids. The CDR3 sequence is CASSQDRTGNQPQHF. CDR3 DNA sequence: TGCGCCAGCAGCCAAGACAGGACAGGGAATCAGCCCCAGCATTTT.

This clone has just one count. The gene calls are TRBV18 and TRBJ2-1; 10 nucleotides line up with TRBD1. J gave up 8 bases and V 2 bases, and 0 bases lay outside the gene matches. The CDR3 is 13 amino acids. Germline CDR1 and CDR2: KGHSH and LQKENI. DNA for the CDR3: TGTGCCAGCTCACCAGGACAGGGGGATGAGCAGTTCTTC. Its translation is CASSPGQGDEQFF.